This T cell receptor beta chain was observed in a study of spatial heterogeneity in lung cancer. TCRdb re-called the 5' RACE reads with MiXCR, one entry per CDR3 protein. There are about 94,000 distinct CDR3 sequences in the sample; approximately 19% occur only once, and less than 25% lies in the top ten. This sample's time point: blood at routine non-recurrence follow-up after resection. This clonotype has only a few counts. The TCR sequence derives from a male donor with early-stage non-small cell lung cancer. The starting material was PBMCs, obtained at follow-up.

Written as DNA, the CDR3 is TGCAGTGCTAGTCCGGACTCTGGGGCCAACGTCCTGACTTTC. Translation: CSASPDSGANVLTF. V gene TRBV20-1 combines with J gene TRBJ2-6; D is unclear. Germline V gene data show CDR1 as DFQATT and CDR2 as SNEGSKA (reference sequence). Between the trimmed V and J ends, which lost 3 bases and 0 bases, there was a span of 6 bases. The CDR3 is 14 residues long.